The 8 T cell receptor beta chains below were found in one sample sequenced in a study of T cell repertoires in cytomegalovirus infection. MiXCR was run by TCRdb on the reads, yielding one entry per CDR3 protein. The sample includes approximately 76,000 distinct CDR3 sequences, 3% to 4.5% of them seen just once. Sequencing used PBMCs. Every receptor here comes from a human donor in good health (CMV status not recorded). Some clones in this sample may be carry-over from other donors' samples.

There are many counts of this clonotype. This chain connects TRBV6-2 or TRBV6-3 to TRBJ1-1, with D uncertain. This CDR3 region has 14 residues. Germline V gene data show CDR1 as MNHEY and CDR2 as SVGEGT. The V gene lost 3 bases and the J gene lost 3 bases, with 11 bases spanning the gap. The CDR3 is CASSYSGLDTEAFF. The CDR3 region has the DNA TGTGCCAGCAGTTATTCCGGGTTGGACACTGAAGCTTTCTTT.

This clonotype was seen at least ten times. This chain links TRBV7-2 with TRBJ2-1; TRBD2 matches at 16 bases. From germline, CDR1 is SGHTA and CDR2 FQGNSA. This CDR3 has 20 residues. V gave up 5 bases and J gave up 2 bases; unmatched junction bases: 12. This CDR3 is CASSPRGLAGGQVTYNEQFF. The CDR3 coding sequence is TGTGCCAGCAGCCCTAGGGGACTAGCGGGGGGGCAGGTCACCTACAATGAGCAGTTCTTC.

This clonotype showed up many times. The chain joins TRBV15 to TRBJ2-1, with 7 bases that match TRBD1. The germline V gene has CDR1 LNHNV and CDR2 YYDKDF (reference sequence). This CDR3 region has 17 residues. V lost 3 bases to trimming and J lost 3 bases; unmatched junction nucleotides: 11. DNA of the CDR3: TGTGCCACCAGCAGTGCCAAGACAGGGCGAATCTACAATGAGCAGTTCTTC. It is translated as CATSSAKTGRIYNEQFF.

Ten or more counts support this clonotype. The J gene is TRBJ2-2, the V gene TRBV7-9, with D possibly TRBD1 on 6 matching bases. V lost 6 bases, J lost 5 bases, and 19 bases lay in between. CDR1 is SEHNR, CDR2 FQNEAQ, per germline (reference sequence). This CDR3 has 16 amino acids. CDR3 protein: CASRTLSGAVTGELFF. The CDR3 region has the DNA TGTGCCAGCAGAACCCTCTCAGGGGCTGTGACCGGGGAGCTGTTTTTT.

In its sample, this clonotype was seen many times. The chain joins TRBV12-3 or TRBV12-4 to TRBJ1-3, with D possibly TRBD1 on 5 matching bases. The CDR3 extends over 17 amino acids. Trimming took 3 bases from V and 2 from J, leaving 17 bases between them. The CDR3 region has the DNA TGTGCCAGCAGTTTTCGGGGCCCGGGCGCGGCTGGAAACACCATATATTTT. Residues: CASSFRGPGAAGNTIYF.

In this sample, this clonotype turned up many times. This sequence joins TRBV27 and TRBJ1-5; TRBD1 might be the D (6 bases). V dropped 6 bases and J dropped 3 bases, with 12 bases sitting between them. The germline V gene has CDR1 MNHEY and CDR2 SMNVEV (reference sequence). This CDR3 comprises 14 residues. The CDR3 reads CASRPTGYNQPQHF. CDR3 DNA: TGTGCCAGCAGGCCAACAGGGTACAATCAGCCCCAGCATTTT.

Ten or more counts support this clonotype. V and J are TRBV12-3 or TRBV12-4 and TRBJ1-1; tentatively, D is TRBD1 (5 bases). V was pared by 5 bases and J by 9 bases, with 16 bases between. CDR3 length equals 13 residues. The CDR3 sequence is CASSPAGNAKAFF. The CDR3 DNA reads as TGTGCCAGCAGTCCAGCAGGGAACGCCAAAGCTTTCTTT.

This clonotype was counted ten times or more. The rearrangement joins TRBV9 to TRBJ1-1; D is undetermined. V was cut by 0 bases and J by 5 bases, with 8 bases left in between. The CDR3 length is 13 residues. CDR1 and CDR2 (germline): SGDLS, YYNGEE. As DNA, the CDR3 is TGTGCCAGCAGCGTAGAAGGGTTTACTGAAGCTTTCTTT. Its translation is CASSVEGFTEAFF.